The clone carrying this T cell receptor (beta chain) was detected only once. Its antigen is unknown. This sample is drawn from a study of immune cell composition in non-small cell lung cancer. Points from the study as a whole: Lung squamous cell carcinoma tumours had significantly higher top 10 clone scores and productive clonality than lung adenocarcinoma. No significant correlation existed between pack-years smoked and tumour clonality. It was not proven that tumour-reactive clones equal dominant tumour-associated clones. Clones >0.5% enriched in tumour were rarer in adenocarcinoma (about 35%) than squamous (roughly 75%).

This CDR3 is built from 14 residues. The V end lost 0 bases, the J end lost 2 bases, and 7 bases lay between the germline ends. Per germline, CDR1 LGHNA and CDR2 YNFKEQ. Some clones are missing from TCRdb's copy, which holds only in-frame ones; the method was immunoSEQ multiplex PCR. The profile shows approximately 15,000 clones, around 85% of them singletons. Sequencing was carried out using lung tumor tissue. This clonotype was obtained from a human donor with non-small cell lung cancer. The V call is TRBV4-2, the J call TRBJ2-5; D unclear. The CDR3 DNA reads TGTGCCAGCAGCCAAGATAGGCATCAAGAGACCCAGTACTTC. Protein product: CASSQDRHQETQYF.